Included here is one T cell receptor (beta chain) sequence, with context. The CDR3 length is 14 residues. With 1 base clipped from V and 6 bases from J, the junction kept 2 bases outside the gene matches. The germline V gene encodes CDR1 SGHRS and CDR2 YFSETQ. This specimen comes from a study of CD8 T cells in ankylosing spondylitis. MiXCR, applied by TCRdb to the 5' RACE reads, yields one record per CDR3 protein. The sample has 150,000 to 200,000 distinct CDR3 sequences, 9.5% to 13% seen once. J is TRBJ2-2 and V is TRBV5-1; 8 bases map to TRBD1. The sequence derives from a male donor with ankylosing spondylitis or in good health (not recorded which). Input material: blood, either unsorted or a sorted T cell fraction (not recorded which). The CDR3 protein is CASSLLQGAGELFF. For the CDR3, the DNA is TGCGCCAGCAGCTTGTTACAGGGGGCCGGGGAGCTGTTTTTT.